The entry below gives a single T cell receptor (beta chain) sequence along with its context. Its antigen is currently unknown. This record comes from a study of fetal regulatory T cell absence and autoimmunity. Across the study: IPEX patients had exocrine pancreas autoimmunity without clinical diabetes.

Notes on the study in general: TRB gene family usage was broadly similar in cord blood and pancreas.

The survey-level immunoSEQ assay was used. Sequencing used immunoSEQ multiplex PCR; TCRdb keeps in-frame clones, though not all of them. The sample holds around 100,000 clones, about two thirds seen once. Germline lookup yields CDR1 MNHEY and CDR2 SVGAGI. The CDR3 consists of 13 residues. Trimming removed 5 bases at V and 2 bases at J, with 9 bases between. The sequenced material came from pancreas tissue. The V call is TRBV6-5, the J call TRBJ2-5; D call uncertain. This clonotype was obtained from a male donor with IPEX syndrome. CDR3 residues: CASSPRRQETQYF. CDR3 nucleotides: TGTGCCAGCAGTCCCCGAAGACAAGAGACCCAGTACTTC.